The source of this TCR beta chain is a study of blood T cells in healthy people across ages. Sample-barcoded 5' priming and a J-beta primer mix drove a second PCR of about 7 to 12 cycles. TCRdb re-called the 5' RACE reads through MiXCR, storing one row per CDR3 protein. The data contain around 500,000 distinct CDR3 sequences, around 27% of them singletons. General study results and limits: More naive CD4+ cells and higher diversity were found in long-lived than in aged donors.

This clonotype turned up a few times. Its antigen remains unknown. This CDR3 is built from 12 residues. The V gene lost 2 bases and the J gene lost 10 bases, with 14 bases spanning the gap. Germline-derived CDR1 and CDR2 are SQVTM and ANQGSEA. These data were also filed under a second study, of T cells of mothers and their children. That study reports: Persisting microchimeric T cell clones went undetected.

Sequencing used blood. The chain has TRBV29-1 and TRBJ1-2; D gene uncertain. This TCR was recovered from a boy aged 2 to 10 in good health. CDR3 DNA: TGCAGCGTTGAACCGACCGGTCCAGTCTACACCTTC. Its protein is CSVEPTGPVYTF.